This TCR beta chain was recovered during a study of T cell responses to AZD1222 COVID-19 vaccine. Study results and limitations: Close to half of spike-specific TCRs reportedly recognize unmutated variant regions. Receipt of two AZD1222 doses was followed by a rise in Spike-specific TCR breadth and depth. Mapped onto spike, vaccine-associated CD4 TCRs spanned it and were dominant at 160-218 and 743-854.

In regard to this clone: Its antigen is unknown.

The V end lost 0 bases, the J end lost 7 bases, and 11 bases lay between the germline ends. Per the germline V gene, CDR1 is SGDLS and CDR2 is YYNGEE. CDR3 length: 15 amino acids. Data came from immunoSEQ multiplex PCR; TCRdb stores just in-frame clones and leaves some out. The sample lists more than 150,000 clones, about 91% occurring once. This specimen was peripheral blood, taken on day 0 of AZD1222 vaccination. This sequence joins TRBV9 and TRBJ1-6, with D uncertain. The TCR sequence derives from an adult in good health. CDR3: CASSVATGGNSPLHF. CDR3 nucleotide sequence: TGTGCCAGCAGCGTAGCTACGGGCGGGAATTCACCCCTCCACTTT.